A selection of T cell receptor beta chains follows, all from one sample in a study of monozygotic twins with inflammatory bowel disease. TCRdb reanalyzed the 5' RACE reads and collapses them to one entry per CDR3 protein, without DNA. Its table records 300,000 to 400,000 distinct CDR3 sequences. Sample: blood. The receptors come from a human donor with ulcerative colitis or Crohn's disease, or a healthy co-twin of an affected twin (not recorded which). CDR3s include the opening cysteine and the closing phenylalanine or tryptophan.

length: 13; J: TRBJ2-3; V: TRBV29-1; CDR3: CSGSSERTDTQYF
length: 13; J: TRBJ2-1; V: TRBV24-1; CDR3: CATSPFGGVEQFF
length: 14; J: TRBJ2-1; V: TRBV6-2/TRBV6-3; CDR3: CASSPGQPSDEQFF
length: 17; J: TRBJ2-1; V: TRBV27; CDR3: CATFETAVQSSYNEQFF
length: 13; J: TRBJ1-5; V: TRBV18; CDR3: CASSHSSNQPQHF
length: 16; J: TRBJ2-6; V: TRBV5-1; CDR3: CASSHGLGTGANVLTF
length: 15; J: TRBJ2-5; V: TRBV7-2; CDR3: CASSLEGQSQETQYF
length: 13; J: TRBJ1-5; V: TRBV12-3/TRBV12-4; CDR3: CASSPQANQPQHF
length: 17; J: TRBJ1-6; V: TRBV27; CDR3: CASRSIAGSSYNSPLHF
length: 13; J: TRBJ1-2; V: TRBV9; CDR3: CASSVAGNYGYTF
length: 13; J: TRBJ2-7; V: TRBV18; CDR3: CASSPSSNYEQYF
length: 16; J: TRBJ2-1; V: TRBV11-2; CDR3: CASSPRAGTPYNEQFF
length: 11; J: TRBJ2-5; V: TRBV29-1; CDR3: CSVGQGETQYF
length: 17; J: TRBJ1-1; V: TRBV4-1; CDR3: CASSQGEGAYRSTEAFF
length: 13; J: TRBJ2-5; V: TRBV18; CDR3: CASSAGQEETQYF